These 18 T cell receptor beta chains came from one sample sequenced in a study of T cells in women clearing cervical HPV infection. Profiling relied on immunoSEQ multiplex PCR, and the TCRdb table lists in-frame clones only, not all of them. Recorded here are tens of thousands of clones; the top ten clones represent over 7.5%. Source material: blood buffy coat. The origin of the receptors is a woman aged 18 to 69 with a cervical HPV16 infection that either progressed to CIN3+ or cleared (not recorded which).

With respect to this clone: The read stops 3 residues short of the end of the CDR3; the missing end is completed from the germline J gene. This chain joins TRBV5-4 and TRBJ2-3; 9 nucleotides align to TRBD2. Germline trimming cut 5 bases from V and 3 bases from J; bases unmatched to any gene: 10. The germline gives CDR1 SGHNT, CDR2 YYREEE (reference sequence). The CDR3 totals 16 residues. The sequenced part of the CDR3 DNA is TGTGCCAGCAGTCCCGCGTATAGCGGGGGTACAGATACG. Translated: CASSPAYSGGTDT. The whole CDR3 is CASSPAYSGGTDTQYF.

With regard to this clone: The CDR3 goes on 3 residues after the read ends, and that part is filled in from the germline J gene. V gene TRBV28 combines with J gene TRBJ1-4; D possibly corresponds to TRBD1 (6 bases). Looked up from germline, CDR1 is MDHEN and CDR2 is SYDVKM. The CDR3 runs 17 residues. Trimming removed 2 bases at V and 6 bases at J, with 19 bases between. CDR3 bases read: TGTGCCAGCAGTTTAACGGGGGCCCTAGCGGGGGATGAAAAA. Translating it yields CASSLTGALAGDEK. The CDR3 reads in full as CASSLTGALAGDEKLFF.

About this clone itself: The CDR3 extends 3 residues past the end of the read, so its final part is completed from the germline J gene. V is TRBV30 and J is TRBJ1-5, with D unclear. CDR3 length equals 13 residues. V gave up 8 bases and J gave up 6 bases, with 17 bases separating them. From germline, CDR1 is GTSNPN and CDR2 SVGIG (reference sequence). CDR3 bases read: TGTGCCGCCCGCGGCGGCCAAGCTCAGCCC. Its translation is CAARGGQAQP. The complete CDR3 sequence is CAARGGQAQPQHF.

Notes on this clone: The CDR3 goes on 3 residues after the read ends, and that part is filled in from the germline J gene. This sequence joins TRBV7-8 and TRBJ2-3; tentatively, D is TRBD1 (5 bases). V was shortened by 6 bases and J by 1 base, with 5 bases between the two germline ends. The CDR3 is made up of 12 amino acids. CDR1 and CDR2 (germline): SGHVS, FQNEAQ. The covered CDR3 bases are TGTGCCAGCAGGGGGCGCACAGATACG. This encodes CASRGRTDT. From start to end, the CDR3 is CASRGRTDTQYF.

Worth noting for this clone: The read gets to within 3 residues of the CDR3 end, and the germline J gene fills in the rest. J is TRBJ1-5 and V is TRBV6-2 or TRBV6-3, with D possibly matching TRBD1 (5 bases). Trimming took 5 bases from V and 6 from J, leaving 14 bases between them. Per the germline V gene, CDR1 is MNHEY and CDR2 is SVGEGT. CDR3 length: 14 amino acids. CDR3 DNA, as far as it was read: TGTGCCAGCAGTCGGGCAGGCGGGGGTCAGCCC. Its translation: CASSRAGGGQP. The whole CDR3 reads CASSRAGGGQPQHF.

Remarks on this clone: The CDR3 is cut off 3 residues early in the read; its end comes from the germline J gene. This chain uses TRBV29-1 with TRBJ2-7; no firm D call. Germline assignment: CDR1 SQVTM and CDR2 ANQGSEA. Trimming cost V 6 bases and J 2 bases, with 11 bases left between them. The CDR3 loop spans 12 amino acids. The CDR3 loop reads CSVQESTYEQYF. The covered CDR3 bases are TGCAGCGTCCAGGAGTCGACCTACGAG.

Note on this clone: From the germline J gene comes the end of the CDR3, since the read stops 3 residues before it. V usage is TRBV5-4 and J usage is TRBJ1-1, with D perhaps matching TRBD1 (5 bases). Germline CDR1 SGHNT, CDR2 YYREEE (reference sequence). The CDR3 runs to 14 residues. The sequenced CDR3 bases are TGTGCCAGCAGTTTCCCTGGGGGGACGGAGACA. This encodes CASSFPGGTET. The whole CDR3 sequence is CASSFPGGTETAFF.

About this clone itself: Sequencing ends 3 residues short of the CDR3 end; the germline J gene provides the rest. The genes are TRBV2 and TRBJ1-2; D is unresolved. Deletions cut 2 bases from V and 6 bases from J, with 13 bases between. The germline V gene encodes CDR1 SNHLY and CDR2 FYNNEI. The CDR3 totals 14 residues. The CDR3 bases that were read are TGTGCCAGCAGTGAATATCGCGGTCTAGATGGC. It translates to CASSEYRGLDG. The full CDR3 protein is CASSEYRGLDGYTF.

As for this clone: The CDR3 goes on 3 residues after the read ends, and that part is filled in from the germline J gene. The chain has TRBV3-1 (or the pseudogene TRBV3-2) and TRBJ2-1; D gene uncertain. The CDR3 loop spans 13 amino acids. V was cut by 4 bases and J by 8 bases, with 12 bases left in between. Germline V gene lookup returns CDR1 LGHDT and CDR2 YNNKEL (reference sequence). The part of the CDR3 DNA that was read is TGTGCCAGCAGCCTACCCCCCAGTTATGAG. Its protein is CASSLPPSYE. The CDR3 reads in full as CASSLPPSYEQFF.

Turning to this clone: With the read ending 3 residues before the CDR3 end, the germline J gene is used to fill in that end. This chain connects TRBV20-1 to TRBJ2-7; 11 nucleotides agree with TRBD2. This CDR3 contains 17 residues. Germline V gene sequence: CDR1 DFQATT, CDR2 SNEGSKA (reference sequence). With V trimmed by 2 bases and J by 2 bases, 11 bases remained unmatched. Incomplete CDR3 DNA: TGCAGTGCTAGATCAGGGGGGCGACTAGCGGGAACCTACGAG. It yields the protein CSARSGGRLAGTYE. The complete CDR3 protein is CSARSGGRLAGTYEQYF.

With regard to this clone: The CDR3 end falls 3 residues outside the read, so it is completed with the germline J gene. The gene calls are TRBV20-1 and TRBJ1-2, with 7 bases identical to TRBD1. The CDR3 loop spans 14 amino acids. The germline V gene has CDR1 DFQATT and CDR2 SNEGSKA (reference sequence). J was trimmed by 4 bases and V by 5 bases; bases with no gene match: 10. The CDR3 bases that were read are TGCAGTGCTCGAAGACAGGGAACGAGCTATGGC. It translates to CSARRQGTSYG. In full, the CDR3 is CSARRQGTSYGYTF.

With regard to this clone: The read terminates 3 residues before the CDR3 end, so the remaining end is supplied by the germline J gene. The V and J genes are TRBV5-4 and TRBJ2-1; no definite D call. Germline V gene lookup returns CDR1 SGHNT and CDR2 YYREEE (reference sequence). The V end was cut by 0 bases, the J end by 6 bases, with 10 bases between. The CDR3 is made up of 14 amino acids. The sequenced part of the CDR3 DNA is TGTGCCAGCAGCTTGGTCCACCTCGGCAATGAG. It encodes CASSLVHLGNE. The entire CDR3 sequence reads CASSLVHLGNEQFF.

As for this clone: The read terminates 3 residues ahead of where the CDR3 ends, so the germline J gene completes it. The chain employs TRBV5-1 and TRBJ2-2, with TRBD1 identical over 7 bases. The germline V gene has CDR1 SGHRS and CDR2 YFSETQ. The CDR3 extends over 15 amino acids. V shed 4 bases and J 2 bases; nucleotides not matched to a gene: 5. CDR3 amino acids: CASSPGTANTGELFF. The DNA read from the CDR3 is TGCGCCAGCAGCCCCGGGACAGCCAACACCGGGGAG.

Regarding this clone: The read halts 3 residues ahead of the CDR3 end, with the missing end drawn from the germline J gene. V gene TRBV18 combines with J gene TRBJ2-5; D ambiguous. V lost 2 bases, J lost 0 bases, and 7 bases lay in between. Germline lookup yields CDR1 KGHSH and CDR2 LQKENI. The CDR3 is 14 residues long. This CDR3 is CASSPMGNQETQYF. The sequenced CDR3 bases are TGTGCCAGCTCACCAATGGGCAACCAAGAGACC.

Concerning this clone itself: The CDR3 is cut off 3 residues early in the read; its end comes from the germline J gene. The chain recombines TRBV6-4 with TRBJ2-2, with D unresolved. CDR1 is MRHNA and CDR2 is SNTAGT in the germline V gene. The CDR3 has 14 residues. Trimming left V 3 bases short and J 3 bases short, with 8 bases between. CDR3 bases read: TGTGCCAGCAGTGATAGTCAGGACACCGGGGAG. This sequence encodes CASSDSQDTGE. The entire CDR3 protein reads CASSDSQDTGELFF.

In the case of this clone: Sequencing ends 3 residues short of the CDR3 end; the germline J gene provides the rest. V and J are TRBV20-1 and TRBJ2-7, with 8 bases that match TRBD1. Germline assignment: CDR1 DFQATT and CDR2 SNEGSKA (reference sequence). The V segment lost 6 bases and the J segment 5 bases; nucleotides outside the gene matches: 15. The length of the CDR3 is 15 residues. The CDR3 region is CSALRPRTGNNEQYF. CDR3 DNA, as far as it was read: TGCAGTGCCCTCCGCCCCCGGACAGGGAATAACGAG.

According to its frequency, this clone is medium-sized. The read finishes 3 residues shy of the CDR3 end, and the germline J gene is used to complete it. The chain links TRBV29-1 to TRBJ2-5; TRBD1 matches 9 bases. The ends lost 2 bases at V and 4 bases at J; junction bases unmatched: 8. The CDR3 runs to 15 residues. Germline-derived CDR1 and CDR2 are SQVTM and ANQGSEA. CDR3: CSVELRDREGETQYF. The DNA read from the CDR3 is TGCAGCGTTGAACTACGGGACAGGGAGGGAGAGACC.

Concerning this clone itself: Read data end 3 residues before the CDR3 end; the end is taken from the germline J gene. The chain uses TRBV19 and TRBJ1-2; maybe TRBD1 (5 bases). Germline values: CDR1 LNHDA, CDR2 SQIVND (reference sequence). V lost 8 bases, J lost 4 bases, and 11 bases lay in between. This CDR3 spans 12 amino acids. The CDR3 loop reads CASFQGAYGYTF. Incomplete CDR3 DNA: TGTGCCAGTTTTCAGGGAGCCTATGGC. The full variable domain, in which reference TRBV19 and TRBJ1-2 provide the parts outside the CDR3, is DGGITQSPKYLFRKEGQNVTLSCEQNLNHDAMYWYRQDPGQGLRLIYYSQIVNDFQKGDIAEGYSVSREKKESFPLTVTSAQKNPTAFYLCASFQGAYGYTFGSGTRLTVV.